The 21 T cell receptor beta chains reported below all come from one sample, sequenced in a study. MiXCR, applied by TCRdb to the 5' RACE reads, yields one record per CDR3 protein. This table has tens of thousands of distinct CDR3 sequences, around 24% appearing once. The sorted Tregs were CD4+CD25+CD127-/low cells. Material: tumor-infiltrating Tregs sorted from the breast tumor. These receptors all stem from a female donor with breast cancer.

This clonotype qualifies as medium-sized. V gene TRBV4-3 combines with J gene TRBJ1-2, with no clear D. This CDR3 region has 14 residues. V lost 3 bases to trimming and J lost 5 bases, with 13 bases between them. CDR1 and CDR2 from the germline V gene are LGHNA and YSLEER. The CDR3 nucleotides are TGCGCCAGCAGCCAGGACTTGGGTCTGTATGGCTACACCTTC. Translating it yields CASSQDLGLYGYTF.

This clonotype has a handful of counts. The CDR3 spells CASSQTTGSGANVLTF. The CDR3 coding sequence is TGTGCCAGCAGCCAGACAACAGGCTCTGGGGCCAACGTCCTGACTTTC. V usage is TRBV3-1 and J usage is TRBJ2-6, with D perhaps TRBD1 (5 bases). CDR1 LGHDT and CDR2 YNNKEL come from the germline V gene (reference sequence). The V gene lost 3 bases and the J gene lost 0 bases, with 9 bases spanning the gap. The CDR3 runs 16 residues.

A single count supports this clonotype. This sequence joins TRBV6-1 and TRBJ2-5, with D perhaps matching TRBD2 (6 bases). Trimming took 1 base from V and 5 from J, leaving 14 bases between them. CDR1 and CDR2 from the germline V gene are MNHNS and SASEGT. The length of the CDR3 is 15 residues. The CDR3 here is CASSEGGDLAETQYF. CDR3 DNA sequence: TGTGCCAGCAGTGAAGGGGGGGACCTCGCCGAGACCCAGTACTTC.

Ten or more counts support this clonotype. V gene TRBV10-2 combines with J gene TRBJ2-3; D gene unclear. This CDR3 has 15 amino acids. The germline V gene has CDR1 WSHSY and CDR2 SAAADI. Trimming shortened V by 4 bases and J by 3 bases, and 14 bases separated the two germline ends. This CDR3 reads CASSALQVGTDTQYF. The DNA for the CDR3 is TGCGCCAGCAGTGCGCTACAAGTGGGGACAGATACGCAGTATTTT.

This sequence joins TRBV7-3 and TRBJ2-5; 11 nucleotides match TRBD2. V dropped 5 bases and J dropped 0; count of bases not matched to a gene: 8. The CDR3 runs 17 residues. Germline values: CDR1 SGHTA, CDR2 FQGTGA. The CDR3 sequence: CASSVKGTSGYQETQYF. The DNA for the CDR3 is TGTGCCAGCAGCGTAAAGGGGACTAGCGGTTACCAAGAGACCCAGTACTTC.

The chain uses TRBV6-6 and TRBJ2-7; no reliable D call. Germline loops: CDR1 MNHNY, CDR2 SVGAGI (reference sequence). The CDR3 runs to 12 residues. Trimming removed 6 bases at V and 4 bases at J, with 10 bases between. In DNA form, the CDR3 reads TGTGCCAGCAGCCAACAAGCATACGAGCAGTACTTC. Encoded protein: CASSQQAYEQYF.

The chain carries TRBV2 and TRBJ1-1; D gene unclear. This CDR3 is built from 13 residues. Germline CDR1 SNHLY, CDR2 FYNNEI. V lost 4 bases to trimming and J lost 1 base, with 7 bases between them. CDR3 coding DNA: TGTGCCAGCAGTGGAAGCCGGAACACTGAAGCTTTCTTT. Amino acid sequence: CASSGSRNTEAFF. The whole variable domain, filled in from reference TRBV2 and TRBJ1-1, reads EPEVTQTPSHQVTQMGQEVILRCVPISNHLYFYWYRQILGQKVEFLVSFYNNEISEKSEIFDDQFSVERPDGSNFTLKIRSTKLEDSAMYFCASSGSRNTEAFFGQGTRLTVV.

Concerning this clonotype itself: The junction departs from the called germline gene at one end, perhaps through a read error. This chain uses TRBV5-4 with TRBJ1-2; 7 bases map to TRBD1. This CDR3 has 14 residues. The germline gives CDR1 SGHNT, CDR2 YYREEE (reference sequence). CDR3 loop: CANSLGQTTGGYTF. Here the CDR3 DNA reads TGTGCCAACAGCTTGGGACAGACCACTGGAGGCTACACCTTC.

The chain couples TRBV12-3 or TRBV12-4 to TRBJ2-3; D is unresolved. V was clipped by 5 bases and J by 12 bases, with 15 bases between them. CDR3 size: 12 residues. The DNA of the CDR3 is TGTGCCAGCAGTCACCCGACCCCCGTTCAGTATTTT. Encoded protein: CASSHPTPVQYF.

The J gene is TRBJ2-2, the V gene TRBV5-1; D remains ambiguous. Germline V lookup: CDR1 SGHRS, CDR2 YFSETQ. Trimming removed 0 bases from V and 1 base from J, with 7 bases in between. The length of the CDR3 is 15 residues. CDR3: CASSLAVRNTGELFF. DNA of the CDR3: TGCGCCAGCAGCTTGGCTGTCAGGAACACCGGGGAGCTGTTTTTT.

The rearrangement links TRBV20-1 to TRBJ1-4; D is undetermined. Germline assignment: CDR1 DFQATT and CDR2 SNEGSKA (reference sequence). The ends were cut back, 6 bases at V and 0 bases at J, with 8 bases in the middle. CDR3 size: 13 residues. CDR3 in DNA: TGCAGTGCCTCAGTTGCAACTAATGAAAAACTGTTTTTT. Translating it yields CSASVATNEKLFF.

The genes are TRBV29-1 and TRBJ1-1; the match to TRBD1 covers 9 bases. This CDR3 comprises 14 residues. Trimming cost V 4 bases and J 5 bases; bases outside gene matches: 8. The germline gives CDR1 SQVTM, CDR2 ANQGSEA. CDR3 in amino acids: CSVVVGTGRTEAFF. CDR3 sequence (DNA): TGCAGCGTTGTGGTCGGGACAGGGAGGACTGAAGCTTTCTTT.

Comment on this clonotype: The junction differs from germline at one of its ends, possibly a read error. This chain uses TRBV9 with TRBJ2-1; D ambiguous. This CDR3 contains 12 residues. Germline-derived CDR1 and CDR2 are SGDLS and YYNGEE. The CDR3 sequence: CASSVDYKEQFF. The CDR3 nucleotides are TGTGCCAGCAGCGTAGATTACAAGGAGCAGTTCTTC.

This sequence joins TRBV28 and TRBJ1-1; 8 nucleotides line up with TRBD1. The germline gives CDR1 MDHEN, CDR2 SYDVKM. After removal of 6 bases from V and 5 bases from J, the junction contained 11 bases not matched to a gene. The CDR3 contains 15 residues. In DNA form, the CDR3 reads TGTGCCAGCAGCTCGACAGGGGCGAGTTTGACTGAAGCTTTCTTT. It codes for CASSSTGASLTEAFF.

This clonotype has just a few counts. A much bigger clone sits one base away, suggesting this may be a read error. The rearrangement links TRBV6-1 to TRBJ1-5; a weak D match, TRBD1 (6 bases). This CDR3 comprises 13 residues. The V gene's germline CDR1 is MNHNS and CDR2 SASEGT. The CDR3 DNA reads TGTGTCAGCCTCCTGGGGGCTGGTCAGCCCCAGCATTTT. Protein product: CVSLLGAGQPQHF.

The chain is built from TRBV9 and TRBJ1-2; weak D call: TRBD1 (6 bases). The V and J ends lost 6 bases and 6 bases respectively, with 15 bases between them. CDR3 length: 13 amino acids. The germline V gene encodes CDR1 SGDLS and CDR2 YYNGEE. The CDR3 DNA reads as TGTGCCAGCAACCGGGACATGGTCGATGGCTACACCTTC. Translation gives CASNRDMVDGYTF.

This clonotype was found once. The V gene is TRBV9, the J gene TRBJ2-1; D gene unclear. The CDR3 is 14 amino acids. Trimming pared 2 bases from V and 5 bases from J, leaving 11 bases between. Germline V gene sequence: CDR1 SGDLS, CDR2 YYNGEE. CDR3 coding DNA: TGTGCCAGCAGCGTGGAGACCCCCAACAATGAGCAGTTCTTC. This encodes CASSVETPNNEQFF. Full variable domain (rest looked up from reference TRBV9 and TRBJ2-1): DSGVTQTPKHLITATGQRVTLRCSPRSGDLSVYWYQQSLDQGLQFLIQYYNGEERAKGNILERFSAQQFPDLHSELNLSSLELGDSALYFCASSVETPNNEQFFGPGTRLTVL.

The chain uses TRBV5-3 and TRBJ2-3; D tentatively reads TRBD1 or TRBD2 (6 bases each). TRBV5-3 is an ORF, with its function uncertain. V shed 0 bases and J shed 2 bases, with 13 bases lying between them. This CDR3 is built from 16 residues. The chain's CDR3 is CARSLAARGPTDTQYF. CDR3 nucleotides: TGTGCCAGAAGCTTGGCCGCCCGGGGGCCCACAGATACGCAGTATTTT.

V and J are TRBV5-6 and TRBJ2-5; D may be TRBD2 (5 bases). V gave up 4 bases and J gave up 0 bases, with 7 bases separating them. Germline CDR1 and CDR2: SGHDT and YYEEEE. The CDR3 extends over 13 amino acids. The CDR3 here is CASSRGNQETQYF. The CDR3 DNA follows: TGTGCCAGCAGCCGGGGAAACCAAGAGACCCAGTACTTC.

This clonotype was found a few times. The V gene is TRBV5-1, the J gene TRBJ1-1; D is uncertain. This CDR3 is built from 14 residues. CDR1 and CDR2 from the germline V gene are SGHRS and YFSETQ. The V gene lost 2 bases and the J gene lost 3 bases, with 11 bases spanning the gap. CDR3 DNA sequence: TGCGCCAGCAGCTTCGAGGCTGGGGACACTGAAGCTTTCTTT. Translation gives CASSFEAGDTEAFF.

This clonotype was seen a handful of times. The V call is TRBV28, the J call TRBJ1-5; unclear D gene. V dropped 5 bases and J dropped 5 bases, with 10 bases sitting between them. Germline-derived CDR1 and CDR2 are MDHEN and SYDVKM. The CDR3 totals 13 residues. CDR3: CASSPPFDQPQHF. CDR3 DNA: TGTGCCAGCAGTCCCCCCTTTGATCAGCCCCAGCATTTT.